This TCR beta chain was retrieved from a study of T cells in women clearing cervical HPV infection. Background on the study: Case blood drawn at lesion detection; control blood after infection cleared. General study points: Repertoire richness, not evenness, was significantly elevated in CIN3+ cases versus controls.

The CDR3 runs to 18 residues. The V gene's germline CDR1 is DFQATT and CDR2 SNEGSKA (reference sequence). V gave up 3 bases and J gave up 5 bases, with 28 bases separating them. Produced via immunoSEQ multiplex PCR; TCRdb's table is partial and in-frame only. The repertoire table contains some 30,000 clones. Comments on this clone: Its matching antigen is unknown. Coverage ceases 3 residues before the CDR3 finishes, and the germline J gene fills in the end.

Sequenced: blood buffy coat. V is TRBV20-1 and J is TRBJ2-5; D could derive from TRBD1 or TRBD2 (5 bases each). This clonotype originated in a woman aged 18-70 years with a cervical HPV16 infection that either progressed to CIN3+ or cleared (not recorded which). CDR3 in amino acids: CSARKGSGREMGVETQYF. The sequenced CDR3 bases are TGCAGTGCTAGGAAGGGGTCGGGCAGGGAGATGGGTGTGGAGACC.